A single sample is the source of the 25 T cell receptor beta chains below, sequenced in a study of OX40 agonist ivuxolimab in advanced cancers. TCRdb keeps only in-frame clones here, not all; method: immunoSEQ multiplex PCR. The sample holds some 60,000 clones, 85% seen once. The sequencing here drew on CD4+ or CD8+ T cells sorted from blood, taken in a trial of the OX40 agonist ivuxolimab. The receptors stem from an adult with an advanced solid tumor such as melanoma, head and neck, liver or kidney cancer.

V usage is TRBV5-4 and J usage is TRBJ2-7; 8 nucleotides line up with TRBD1. Germline assignment: CDR1 SGHNT and CDR2 YYREEE (reference sequence). V was pared by 3 bases and J by 5 bases, with 1 base of the junction left unmatched. The CDR3 totals 12 residues. In DNA form, the CDR3 reads TGTGCCAGCAGCTCGACAGGGGACGAGCAGTACTTC. Its translation is CASSSTGDEQYF.

This rearrangement joins TRBV5-4 to TRBJ2-3; the match to TRBD2 covers 8 bases. This CDR3 region has 15 residues. V dropped 4 bases and J dropped 5; count of bases not matched to a gene: 9. From germline, CDR1 is SGHNT and CDR2 YYREEE (reference sequence). The CDR3 here is CASSPRRGVGDTQYF. CDR3 DNA sequence: TGTGCCAGCAGCCCTCGGCGGGGGGTAGGAGATACGCAGTATTTT.

V gene TRBV7-2 combines with J gene TRBJ1-1, with D unresolved. CDR3 length equals 13 residues. With 1 base removed from V and 4 bases from J, the gap between germline ends came to 7 bases. Germline CDR1 is SGHTA and CDR2 is FQGNSA. CDR3 amino acids: CASSLDPSTEAFF. CDR3 coding DNA: TGTGCCAGCAGCTTAGATCCGAGCACTGAAGCTTTCTTT.

The chain has TRBV11-2 and TRBJ1-2; a possible D gene is TRBD1 (5 bases). Trimming removed 8 bases at V and 8 bases at J, with 15 bases between. There are 12 residues in the CDR3. CDR1 and CDR2 from the germline V gene are SGHAT and FQNNGV. CDR3 amino acids: CASGRPGGGYTF. The CDR3 DNA is TGTGCCAGCGGGCGACCTGGGGGAGGCTACACCTTC. Supplemented by reference TRBV11-2 and TRBJ1-2, the full variable domain reads EAGVAQSPRYKIIEKRQSVAFWCNPISGHATLYWYQQILGQGPKLLIQFQNNGVVDDSQLPKDRFSAERLKGVDSTLKIQPAKLEDSAVYLCASGRPGGGYTFGSGTRLTVV.

This clone was picked up one time. The chain combines TRBV9 with TRBJ2-5, with 10 bases fitting TRBD1. V lost 3 bases, J lost 5 bases, and 7 bases stayed unmatched. CDR1 SGDLS and CDR2 YYNGEE come from the germline V gene. The CDR3 runs 15 residues. The CDR3 DNA reads as TGTGCCAGCAGCGGACTGACAGGGGGCCGGGAGACCCAGTACTTC. Residues: CASSGLTGGRETQYF. Variable domain in full (rest from reference TRBV9 and TRBJ2-5): DSGVTQTPKHLITATGQRVTLRCSPRSGDLSVYWYQQSLDQGLQFLIQYYNGEERAKGNILERFSAQQFPDLHSELNLSSLELGDSALYFCASSGLTGGRETQYFGPGTRLLVL.

The rearrangement joins TRBV10-3 to TRBJ1-5; D may be TRBD1 (5 bases). CDR1 is ENHRY and CDR2 is SYGVKD in the germline V gene. There are 14 residues in the CDR3. V lost 4 bases and J lost 5, with 12 bases in between. Here the CDR3 DNA reads TGTGCCATCAGTGTTGATGGGGCTGATCAGCCCCAGCATTTT. Encoded protein: CAISVDGADQPQHF.

The gene calls are TRBV15 and TRBJ2-3, with D perhaps matching TRBD2 (6 bases). With 5 bases removed from V and 0 bases from J, the gap between germline ends came to 9 bases. In germline, CDR1 is LNHNV, CDR2 YYDKDF (reference sequence). The CDR3 spans 14 residues. The chain's CDR3 is CATSPGTSTDTQYF. The CDR3 coding sequence is TGTGCCACCAGCCCCGGGACTAGCACAGATACGCAGTATTTT.

The rearrangement links TRBV11-2 to TRBJ2-3, with D uncertain. Germline V lookup: CDR1 SGHAT, CDR2 FQNNGV. V lost 2 bases and J 4 bases, leaving 7 bases between the germline ends. The CDR3 runs to 13 residues. CDR3 in amino acids: CASSLSQADTQYF. In nucleotides, the CDR3 is TGTGCCAGCAGCTTATCCCAGGCAGATACGCAGTATTTT.

This chain connects TRBV27 to TRBJ2-2; no clear D gene. CDR1 is MNHEY, CDR2 SMNVEV, per germline (reference sequence). The CDR3 length is 14 residues. V was clipped by 4 bases and J by 2 bases, with 8 bases between them. CDR3: CASSYRRNTGELFF. For the CDR3, the DNA is TGTGCCAGCAGTTATAGAAGAAACACCGGGGAGCTGTTTTTT.

Concerning this clone: The same CDR3 is also encoded by other DNA sequences in this sample. This chain uses TRBV19 with TRBJ2-7; possibly TRBD1 or TRBD2 for D (5 bases each). The germline V and J ends were trimmed by 3 bases and 1 base, with 10 bases remaining between them. Germline V gene lookup returns CDR1 LNHDA and CDR2 SQIVND (reference sequence). This CDR3 is 14 amino acids long. In DNA, the CDR3 is TGTGCCAGTAGTATTGGGACGGGTTCCTACGAGCAGTACTTC. This sequence encodes CASSIGTGSYEQYF.

This sequence joins TRBV5-4 and TRBJ2-7, with D possibly being TRBD1 (6 bases). The V end lost 0 bases, the J end lost 5 bases, and 12 bases lay between the germline ends. Germline-derived CDR1 and CDR2 are SGHNT and YYREEE (reference sequence). The CDR3 runs 14 residues. Here the CDR3 reads CASSLDRDLHEQYF. CDR3 bases: TGTGCCAGCAGCTTGGACAGGGATCTCCACGAGCAGTACTTC.

The rearrangement joins TRBV11-2 to TRBJ2-3; tentative D call: TRBD2 (5 bases). This CDR3 is 14 amino acids long. Germline loops: CDR1 SGHAT, CDR2 FQNNGV. V was cut by 5 bases and J by 2 bases, with 11 bases left in between. Written as DNA, the CDR3 is TGTGCCAGCAGCCCGGGATGGGCCACAGATACGCAGTATTTT. Protein sequence: CASSPGWATDTQYF.

The chain has TRBV28 and TRBJ1-2; TRBD1 might be the D (6 bases). This CDR3 comprises 11 residues. Germline lookup yields CDR1 MDHEN and CDR2 SYDVKM. V was trimmed by 4 bases and J by 6 bases, leaving 6 bases between them. The CDR3 bases are TGTGCCAGCAGTTACAGGGATGGCTACACCTTC. Protein: CASSYRDGYTF.

This clone was seen a handful of times. The chain is built from TRBV10-3 and TRBJ2-7, with D maybe TRBD2 (5 bases). CDR1 is ENHRY, CDR2 SYGVKD, per germline. V lost 8 bases and J lost 3, with 20 bases in between. The CDR3 loop spans 15 amino acids. Written as DNA, the CDR3 is TGTGCCATCGCCGGGCACCAAGGAGGCGGCTACGAGCAGTACTTC. Its protein product is CAIAGHQGGGYEQYF.

The chain has TRBV13 and TRBJ1-6; TRBD1 agrees at 10 bases. The length of the CDR3 is 16 residues. With V trimmed by 5 bases and J by 9 bases, 10 bases remained unmatched. CDR1 PRHDT and CDR2 FYEKMQ come from the germline V gene (reference sequence). CDR3 protein: CASSRRRTGGSSPLHF. The CDR3 region has the DNA TGTGCCAGCAGCCGCCGACGGACAGGGGGAAGTTCACCCCTCCACTTT.

The gene calls are TRBV18 and TRBJ2-1, with 9 bases lining up with TRBD2. The CDR3 consists of 15 residues. The junction had 8 bases not matched to a gene; V was cut back by 1 base and J by 10 bases. Per the germline V gene, CDR1 is KGHSH and CDR2 is LQKENI. The CDR3 nucleotides are TGTGCCAGCTCACCACTTGGGACTAGCCCGAAGGAGCAGTTCTTC. The encoded protein is CASSPLGTSPKEQFF.

The chain links TRBV6-1 to TRBJ2-1; the D gene is possibly TRBD2 (6 bases). The CDR3 has 14 residues. V dropped 7 bases and J dropped 0 bases, with 10 bases sitting between them. Per germline, CDR1 MNHNS and CDR2 SASEGT. The CDR3 nucleotides are TGTGCCAGCATTAGCGGCGACTCCTACAATGAGCAGTTCTTC. Translating it yields CASISGDSYNEQFF.

The rearrangement links TRBV11-3 to TRBJ2-2; TRBD1 matches at 9 bases. This CDR3 contains 16 residues. CDR1 is SGHNT and CDR2 is YENEEA in the germline V gene. Unmatched junction bases numbered 10, after V lost 6 bases and J lost 5 bases. CDR3 bases: TGTGCCAGCAGGCACTCCCCGGGACAGGGAACCGGGGAGCTGTTTTTT. It is translated as CASRHSPGQGTGELFF.

The chain recombines TRBV9 with TRBJ1-1; a weak D match, TRBD1 (6 bases). V gave up 3 bases and J gave up 5 bases, with 11 bases separating them. The CDR3 is 13 amino acids. The germline CDR1 and CDR2 sequences are SGDLS and YYNGEE. CDR3 loop: CASSAGTRTEAFF. CDR3 in DNA: TGTGCCAGCAGCGCCGGGACACGTACTGAAGCTTTCTTT.

This clone was seen just once. The V gene is TRBV10-2, the J gene TRBJ1-2; perhaps TRBD1 as D (6 bases). CDR3 length equals 13 residues. V was shortened by 6 bases and J by 5 bases, with 13 bases between the two germline ends. The germline V gene has CDR1 WSHSY and CDR2 SAAADI. The CDR3 is CASRGGHRYGYTF. Here the CDR3 DNA reads TGCGCCAGCAGGGGGGGACACCGGTATGGCTACACCTTC.

On this clone itself: The junction differs from germline at one of its ends, possibly a read error. The rearrangement links TRBV4-2 to TRBJ1-1, with no clear D. There are 14 residues in the CDR3. Germline lookup yields CDR1 LGHNA and CDR2 YNFKEQ. The CDR3 coding sequence is TGTGCCAGCAGCCAAGTGGTCGGTCAAACTGAAGTTTTCTTT. As protein: CASSQVVGQTEVFF.

The J gene is TRBJ2-3, the V gene TRBV5-1, with D uncertain. CDR3 size: 15 residues. Germline loops: CDR1 SGHRS, CDR2 YFSETQ. With 3 bases removed from V and 1 base from J, the gap between germline ends came to 12 bases. For the CDR3, the DNA is TGCGCCAGCAGCTCTCTAGGGTCGGGCACAGATACGCAGTATTTT. Protein sequence: CASSSLGSGTDTQYF.

The gene calls are TRBV18 and TRBJ2-1; 9 bases are a match to TRBD1. This CDR3 has 13 residues. The V segment lost 6 bases and the J segment 8 bases; nucleotides outside the gene matches: 5. Germline CDR1 is KGHSH and CDR2 is LQKENI. The CDR3 is CASSSQGADEQFF. The CDR3 DNA follows: TGTGCCAGCTCGTCACAGGGGGCAGATGAGCAGTTCTTC.

This chain uses TRBV2 with TRBJ1-1, with D perhaps TRBD1 (6 bases). With 6 bases removed from V and 0 bases from J, the gap between germline ends came to 14 bases. Germline CDR1 and CDR2: SNHLY and FYNNEI. The CDR3 spans 15 residues. Here the CDR3 DNA reads TGTGCCAGCAGATCACGACAGGAAATGAACACTGAAGCTTTCTTT. This translates into CASRSRQEMNTEAFF.

The chain is built from TRBV19 and TRBJ2-5, with 8 nucleotides matching TRBD2. CDR1 LNHDA and CDR2 SQIVND come from the germline V gene (reference sequence). The CDR3 runs to 13 residues. V lost 7 bases and J lost 4; bases outside the gene matches: 5. The CDR3 DNA is TGTGCCAGTATGCCCGGGAGGGGAGAGACCCAGTACTTC. This encodes CASMPGRGETQYF.